The present T cell receptor (beta chain) was sequenced within a study of cytotoxic CD8 clonotypes in ibrutinib-treated CLL. The wider study: Response sampling occurred after a median 12 months of treatment (range 6 to 36). Findings of the study overall: Clonotypes that were public were uncommon, and they contracted or stayed stable on treatment. Patients with sustained remission and those progressing were sampled at differing times.

The protocol was immunoSEQ multiplex PCR, while the TCRdb copy is restricted to in-frame clones and leaves out a portion. Among tens of thousands of clones listed, 69% were seen once. In regard to this clone: Its matching antigen is unknown.

TCR beta libraries used 2 to 2.5 micrograms of genomic DNA from cryopreserved PBMCs. The CDR3 sequence is 13 residues long. Germline V CDR1 and CDR2: LGHNA, YSLEER. The V and J ends lost 2 bases and 0 bases respectively, with 4 bases between them. The input for sequencing was PBMCs, taken at disease progression, from a patient treated with ibrutinib. V is TRBV4-3 and J is TRBJ1-2; D uncertain. This receptor was identified in a human donor with chronic lymphocytic leukemia. The CDR3 region is CASSQSSNYGYTF. The CDR3 DNA reads TGCGCCAGCAGCCAAAGCTCTAACTATGGCTACACCTTC.